What follows are 9 T cell receptor beta chains derived from one specimen sequenced in a study of patients and donors after allogeneic stem cell transplantation. MiXCR, run by TCRdb on the RT-PCR reads, gives a single entry per CDR3 protein. The sample lists over 150,000 distinct CDR3 sequences, around 41% seen once, with 33% in the top ten. The sequenced sample consisted of blood, either unsorted or a sorted T cell fraction (not recorded which). Receptors originate from a human donor who was either an allogeneic HSCT recipient or a stem cell or donor lymphocyte infusion donor (not recorded which). It is not recorded whose cells these are; they may come from a transplant donor.

This chain joins TRBV12-3 or TRBV12-4 and TRBJ1-4, with D possibly matching TRBD1 (5 bases). The V end lost 1 base, the J end lost 0 bases, and 9 bases lay between the germline ends. The CDR3 sequence is 16 residues long. Here the CDR3 reads CASSLDRSATNEKLFF. As DNA, the CDR3 is TGTGCCAGCAGTTTAGACAGGAGTGCAACTAATGAAAAACTGTTTTTT.

This clonotype was found once. CDR3 nucleotides: TGCGCCAGCAGCCACGGACTAGGCAATGAGCAGTTCTTC. Residues: CASSHGLGNEQFF. The chain uses TRBV5-1 and TRBJ2-1; 7 bases fit TRBD2. The CDR3 consists of 13 residues. CDR1 and CDR2 (germline): SGHRS, YFSETQ. V was clipped by 4 bases and J by 6 bases; unmatched bases: 4.

Only a few counts were recorded for this clonotype. The chain is built from TRBV29-1 and TRBJ2-7; tentative D call: TRBD2 (6 bases). V was shortened by 5 bases and J by 0 bases, with 17 bases between the two germline ends. The CDR3 has 15 residues. Germline V lookup: CDR1 SQVTM, CDR2 ANQGSEA. The CDR3 DNA sequence: TGCAGCGTTACCCCTAGTAGCGGAGTCTCCTACGAGCAGTACTTC. Protein: CSVTPSSGVSYEQYF.

The chain uses TRBV3-1 and TRBJ2-1; 8 nucleotides align to TRBD2. The germline gives CDR1 LGHDT, CDR2 YNNKEL (reference sequence). The CDR3 contains 13 residues. Trimming removed 2 bases from V and 9 bases from J; junction bases left unmatched: 3. CDR3 loop: CASSQSAGVEQFF. The CDR3 nucleotides are TGTGCCAGCAGCCAATCAGCGGGAGTTGAGCAGTTCTTC.

V usage is TRBV9 and J usage is TRBJ1-1; unclear D gene. V lost 3 bases, J lost 4 bases, and 7 bases lay in between. This CDR3 has 12 residues. Germline V gives CDR1 SGDLS, CDR2 YYNGEE. The CDR3 DNA sequence: TGTGCCAGCAGCGATGGGGTCACTGAAGCTTTCTTT. Amino acids: CASSDGVTEAFF.

In DNA form, the CDR3 reads TGTGCCAGCAGCGATCCGTACGAAGGGGATGGCTACACCTTC. Translated: CASSDPYEGDGYTF. The rearrangement joins TRBV11-2 to TRBJ1-2; a weak D match, TRBD1 (5 bases). Trimming cost V 5 bases and J 6 bases, with 16 bases left between them. The CDR3 sequence is 14 residues long. CDR1 and CDR2 (germline): SGHAT, FQNNGV. Complete variable domain (other parts from reference TRBV11-2 and TRBJ1-2): EAGVAQSPRYKIIEKRQSVAFWCNPISGHATLYWYQQILGQGPKLLIQFQNNGVVDDSQLPKDRFSAERLKGVDSTLKIQPAKLEDSAVYLCASSDPYEGDGYTFGSGTRLTVV.

The chain couples TRBV30 to TRBJ1-1, with unresolved D. Trimming left V 4 bases short and J 3 bases short, with 6 bases between. The CDR3 extends over 11 amino acids. CDR1 and CDR2 (germline): GTSNPN, SVGIG (reference sequence). CDR3 bases: TGTGCCTGGATGGGAGACACTGAAGCTTTCTTT. Encoded protein: CAWMGDTEAFF.

This clonotype has only a few counts. This chain links TRBV25-1 with TRBJ2-3; 14 bases agree with TRBD2. CDR1 is MGHDK and CDR2 is SYGVNS in the germline V gene. With V trimmed by 4 bases and J by 9 bases, 12 bases remained unmatched. CDR3 length: 17 amino acids. The CDR3 nucleotides are TGTGCCAGCAGTGTTAATCTCCCGGGACTAGCGGGAGACACGCAGTATTTT. Protein sequence: CASSVNLPGLAGDTQYF.

The chain recombines TRBV20-1 with TRBJ1-1; 9 bases match TRBD1. The CDR3 length is 17 residues. Trimming at V came to 2 bases and at J to 3 bases, leaving 13 bases not matched to a gene. Germline values: CDR1 DFQATT, CDR2 SNEGSKA (reference sequence). CDR3 protein: CSARIGNRGLIDTEAFF. In DNA, the CDR3 is TGCAGTGCTAGAATAGGAAACAGGGGGCTAATAGACACTGAAGCTTTCTTT.